The T cell receptor (beta chain) described here comes from a study of low-dose radiotherapy and immunotherapy resistance in tumors. Study details: It was 1 Gy per fraction every two weeks that Cohort 2 received, adding up to 13 Gy over 26 weeks. Patients took oral aspirin 300 mg daily for four cycles from cycle 1 day 1.

As for time point: before trial treatment. Donors were given nivolumab, ipilimumab, aspirin, low-dose cyclophosphamide and low-dose radiotherapy. Inclusion covered patients whose advanced solid tumors lacked tumor-infiltrating lymphocytes. The CDR3 runs to 13 residues. Per the germline V gene, CDR1 is MGHRA and CDR2 is YSYEKL. Trimming at V came to 6 bases and at J to 4 bases, leaving 2 bases not matched to a gene. This clonotype was counted many times. Alpha- and beta-chain coverage of first-strand cDNA came from TRAV- and TRBV-specific primers. For amplifying TCRs, the PCR ran for about 19 cycles with Phusion, which was used together with a constant-region primer and the adapter on the V primers. TCRdb analysed the reads with MiXCR anew, one entry per CDR3 protein. The table shows 70,000 to 95,000 distinct CDR3 sequences, with roughly a sixth occurring only once.

This sequence originates from a male donor with prostate cancer. The starting material was PBMCs, obtained before treatment. The chain has TRBV4-1 and TRBJ1-4; the match to TRBD1 covers 7 bases. The CDR3 sequence: CASRGDSNEKLFF. The DNA for the CDR3 is TGCGCCAGCAGGGGGGACAGTAATGAAAAACTGTTTTTT.